Each of the 6 T cell receptor beta chains below was sequenced from the same sample in a study of T cells after yellow fever vaccination. Each CDR3 protein gets one entry after TCRdb re-called the 5' RACE reads with MiXCR. The table includes about 260,000 distinct CDR3 sequences, 5.2% detected once. Sequenced material: CD4+ T cells sorted from PBMCs, taken on the day of the yellow fever booster vaccination. Receptor source: a young man who received the YFV17D yellow fever vaccine.

V gene TRBV7-2 combines with J gene TRBJ1-2; D remains ambiguous. V gave up 8 bases and J gave up 3 bases, with 19 bases separating them. Germline lookup yields CDR1 SGHTA and CDR2 FQGNSA. The CDR3 totals 15 residues. CDR3 sequence: CASLLQAQPYYGYTF. The CDR3 DNA reads as TGTGCCAGCCTTCTTCAGGCGCAACCCTACTATGGCTACACCTTC.

The gene calls are TRBV5-1 and TRBJ2-5; either TRBD1 or TRBD2 may supply D (6 bases each). This CDR3 region has 15 residues. Trimming took off 3 bases at V and 1 base at J, with 13 bases between the two ends. Looked up from germline, CDR1 is SGHRS and CDR2 is YFSETQ. CDR3 in DNA: TGCGCCAGCAGCTGGGGGGCGGGCACCCAAGAGACCCAGTACTTC. It translates to CASSWGAGTQETQYF.

This clonotype was picked up a small number of times. The chain combines TRBV4-1 with TRBJ1-6, with 9 positions matching TRBD1. The CDR3 runs to 16 residues. The junction had 9 bases not matched to a gene; V was cut back by 6 bases and J by 6 bases. Germline V gene lookup returns CDR1 MGHRA and CDR2 YSYEKL. The CDR3 region is CASSPGQGGVNSPLHF. CDR3 coding DNA: TGCGCCAGCAGTCCGGGACAGGGAGGAGTTAATTCACCCCTCCACTTT.

This clonotype has a count of ten or more. The chain combines TRBV12-3 or TRBV12-4 with TRBJ2-5, with D perhaps given as TRBD1 or TRBD2 (5 bases each). This CDR3 comprises 15 residues. V was shortened by 5 bases and J by 4 bases, with 17 bases between the two germline ends. The CDR3 here is CASSRTGTQGETQYF. In DNA, the CDR3 is TGTGCCAGCAGTCGAACCGGGACCCAAGGAGAGACCCAGTACTTC.

This clonotype was detected a few times. The rearrangement uses TRBV7-3 and TRBJ2-2, with no clear D. V lost 2 bases and J lost 8, with 9 bases in between. The CDR3 spans 13 residues. Per the germline V gene, CDR1 is SGHTA and CDR2 is FQGTGA. The CDR3 reads CASSLAEAGELFF. The CDR3 coding sequence is TGTGCCAGCAGCTTAGCGGAAGCGGGGGAGCTGTTTTTT.

This clonotype has ten or more counts. The chain links TRBV6-2 or TRBV6-3 to TRBJ1-2; no reliable D call. This CDR3 has 13 residues. Germline CDR1 MNHEY, CDR2 SVGEGT. Trimming removed 5 bases from V and 5 bases from J, with 12 bases in between. The CDR3 nucleotides read TGTGCCAGCAGTGCAAGTAACACTTATGGCTACACCTTC. It specifies CASSASNTYGYTF.